The following is a T cell receptor (beta chain) sequence with its context. This entry is derived from a study of shared clonotypes between healthy human individuals. Unmatched junction bases numbered 9, after V lost 6 bases and J lost 5 bases. This CDR3 is 14 amino acids long. Per germline, CDR1 SGHRS and CDR2 YFSETQ. The assay was immunoSEQ multiplex PCR, and TCRdb's table has in-frame clones only and misses some. The data contain approximately 2,300,000 clones, 92% of them seen just once; the ten biggest clones take up approximately 0.4%. Sequencing was done on a sample of naive CD4+ T cells from PBMCs. The subset: CD45RA+ positively selected. This TCR was sampled from a man younger than 35 in good health. Some clones in this sample may be carry-over from other donors' samples. V is TRBV5-1 and J is TRBJ1-2; 8 bases fit TRBD1. CDR3 region: CASNPDRGLYGYTF. The CDR3 nucleotides read TGCGCCAGCAACCCAGACAGGGGACTATATGGCTACACCTTC.